This TCR beta chain was captured by sequencing in a study of CD8 T cells in Susac syndrome. Study findings and constraints: The study recognized that the number of individuals in its TCR sequencing and HLA analysis was relatively small.

Reverse transcription of about 0.5 to 1 ug RNA used random hexamers. The method of amplification for TCR beta CDR3 was immunoSEQ multiplex PCR, covering 54 Vbeta and 13 Jbeta. MiXCR was run by TCRdb on the immunoSEQ multiplex PCR reads, yielding one entry per CDR3 protein. In the table there are roughly 150,000 distinct CDR3 sequences, 95% to 96% of which are singletons. In regard to this clonotype: No antigen is known for it.

CD8+ and CD4+ blood T cells underwent TCR beta sequencing. The V gene end was trimmed by 5 bases and the J gene end by 4 bases; junction bases not matched to a gene: 8. The germline CDR1 and CDR2 sequences are SQVTM and ANQGSEA. The CDR3 loop spans 14 amino acids. The sample consisted of CD8+ T cells from PBMCs. The chain employs TRBV29-1 and TRBJ1-2; the match to TRBD1 covers 9 bases. This clonotype was obtained from a human donor with multiple sclerosis. Here the CDR3 reads CSVSPGDRVYGYTF. As DNA, the CDR3 is TGCAGCGTTAGTCCCGGGGACAGGGTCTATGGCTACACCTTC.